This T cell receptor beta chain was identified during a study of T cells after yellow fever vaccination. MiXCR, run by TCRdb on the 5' RACE reads, gives a single entry per CDR3 protein. The data show around 500,000 distinct CDR3 sequences, with 21% seen just once and 15% to 20% held by the top ten. Germline values: CDR1 SGHDT, CDR2 YYEEEE. The CDR3 is made up of 15 amino acids. V gave up 2 bases and J gave up 5 bases, with 16 bases separating them. The source of this sequence is a man younger than 35 who received the YFV17D yellow fever vaccine. The specimen was PBMCs, collected 21 days after the first yellow fever vaccination. The chain has TRBV5-6 and TRBJ1-2; maybe TRBD1 (6 bases). Written as DNA, the CDR3 is TGTGCCAGCAGCTTTCCCGGACAGCCCAAGTATGGCTACACCTTC. It translates to CASSFPGQPKYGYTF.